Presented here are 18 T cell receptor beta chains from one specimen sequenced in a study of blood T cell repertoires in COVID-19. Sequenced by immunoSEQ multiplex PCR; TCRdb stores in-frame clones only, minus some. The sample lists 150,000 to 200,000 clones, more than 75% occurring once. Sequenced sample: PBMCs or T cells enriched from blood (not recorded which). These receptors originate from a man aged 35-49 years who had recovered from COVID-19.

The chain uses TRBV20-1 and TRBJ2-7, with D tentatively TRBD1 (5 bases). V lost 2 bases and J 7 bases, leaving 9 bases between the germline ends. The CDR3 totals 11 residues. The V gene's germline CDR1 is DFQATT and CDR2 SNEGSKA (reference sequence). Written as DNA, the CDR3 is TGCAGTGCTAGAAGGGGCCGAGAGCAGTACGTC. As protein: CSARRGREQYV.

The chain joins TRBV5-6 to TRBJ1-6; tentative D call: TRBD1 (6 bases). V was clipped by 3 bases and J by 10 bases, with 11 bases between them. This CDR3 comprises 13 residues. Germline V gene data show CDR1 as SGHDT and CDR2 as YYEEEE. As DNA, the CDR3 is TGTGCCAGCAGCTCCACAGGGTACTCACCCCTCCACTTT. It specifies CASSSTGYSPLHF. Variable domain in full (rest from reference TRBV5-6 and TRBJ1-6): DAGVTQSPTHLIKTRGQQVTLRCSPKSGHDTVSWYQQALGQGPQFIFQYYEEEERQRGNFPDRFSGHQFPNYSSELNVNALLLGDSALYLCASSSTGYSPLHFGNGTRLTVT.

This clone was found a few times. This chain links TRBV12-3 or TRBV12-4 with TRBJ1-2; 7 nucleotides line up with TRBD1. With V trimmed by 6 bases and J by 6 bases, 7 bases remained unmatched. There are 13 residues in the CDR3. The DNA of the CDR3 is TGTGCCAGCAGGACAACAGGGGTAGATGGCTACACCTTC. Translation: CASRTTGVDGYTF.

CDR3 sequence (DNA): TGTGCCAGCAGCCGGGACTTCCAAGAGACCCAGTACTTC. This codes for CASSRDFQETQYF. This rearrangement joins TRBV7-8 to TRBJ2-5; D may be TRBD2 (6 bases). CDR1 and CDR2 from the germline V gene are SGHVS and FQNEAQ. The CDR3 spans 13 residues. V lost 5 bases and J lost 1, with 8 bases in between.

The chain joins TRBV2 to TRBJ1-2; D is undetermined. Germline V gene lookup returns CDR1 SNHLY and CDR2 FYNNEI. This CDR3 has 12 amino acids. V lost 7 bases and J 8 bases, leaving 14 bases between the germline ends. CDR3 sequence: CASTWDEGGYTF. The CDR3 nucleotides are TGTGCCAGCACCTGGGATGAGGGAGGCTACACCTTC.

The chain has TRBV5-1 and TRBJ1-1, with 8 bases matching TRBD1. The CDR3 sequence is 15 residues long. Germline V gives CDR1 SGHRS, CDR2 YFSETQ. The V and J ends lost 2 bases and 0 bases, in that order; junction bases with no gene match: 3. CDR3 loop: CASSLQGGMNTEAFF. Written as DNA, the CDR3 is TGCGCCAGCAGCTTACAGGGGGGAATGAACACTGAAGCTTTCTTT.

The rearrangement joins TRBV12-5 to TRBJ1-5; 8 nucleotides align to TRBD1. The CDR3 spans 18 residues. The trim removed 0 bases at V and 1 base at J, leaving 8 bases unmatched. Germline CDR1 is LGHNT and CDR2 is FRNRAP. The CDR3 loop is CASGLVRGAGGSNQPQHF. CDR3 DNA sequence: TGTGCTAGTGGTTTGGTAAGGGGAGCAGGGGGCAGCAATCAGCCCCAGCATTTT.

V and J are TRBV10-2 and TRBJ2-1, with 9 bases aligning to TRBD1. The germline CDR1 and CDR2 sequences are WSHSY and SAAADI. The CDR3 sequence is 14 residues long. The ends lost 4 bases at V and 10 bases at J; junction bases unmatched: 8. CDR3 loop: CASSVTTGGQEQFF. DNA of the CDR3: TGCGCCAGCAGTGTAACAACAGGGGGCCAAGAGCAGTTCTTC.

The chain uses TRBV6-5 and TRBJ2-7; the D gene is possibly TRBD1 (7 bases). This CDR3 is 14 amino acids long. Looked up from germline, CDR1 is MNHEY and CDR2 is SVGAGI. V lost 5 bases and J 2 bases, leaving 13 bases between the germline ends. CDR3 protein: CASSRQGGTYEQYV. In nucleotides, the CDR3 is TGTGCCAGCAGTCGACAGGGCGGGACCTACGAGCAGTACGTC.

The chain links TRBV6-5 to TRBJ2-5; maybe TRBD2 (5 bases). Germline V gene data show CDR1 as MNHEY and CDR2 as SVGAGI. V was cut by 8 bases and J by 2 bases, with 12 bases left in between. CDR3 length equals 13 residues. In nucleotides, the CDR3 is TGTGCCAGCGGGAAGGGAGCTCAAGAGACCCAGTACTTC. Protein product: CASGKGAQETQYF.

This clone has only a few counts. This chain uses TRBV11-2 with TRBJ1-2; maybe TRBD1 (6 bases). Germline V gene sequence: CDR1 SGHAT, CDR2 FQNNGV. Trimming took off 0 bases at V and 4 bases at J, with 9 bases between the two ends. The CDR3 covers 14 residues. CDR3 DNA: TGTGCCAGCAGCTTAGATCTGACAGGCTATGGCTACACCTTC. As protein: CASSLDLTGYGYTF.

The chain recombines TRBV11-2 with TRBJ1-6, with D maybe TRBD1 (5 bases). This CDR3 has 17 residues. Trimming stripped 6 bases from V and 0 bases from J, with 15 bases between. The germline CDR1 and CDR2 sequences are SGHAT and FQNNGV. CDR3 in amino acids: CASSSAGVASYNSPLHF. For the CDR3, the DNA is TGTGCCAGCAGTTCTGCGGGGGTCGCCTCCTATAATTCACCCCTCCACTTT.

In nucleotides, the CDR3 is TGTGCCAGCAGGGGGCCGAGCAATCAGCCCCAGCATTTT. Translated, it gives CASRGPSNQPQHF. The chain couples TRBV2 to TRBJ1-5; D is possibly TRBD1 (5 bases). This CDR3 has 13 residues. The V gene's germline CDR1 is SNHLY and CDR2 FYNNEI. Trimming removed 6 bases at V and 1 base at J, with 7 bases between.

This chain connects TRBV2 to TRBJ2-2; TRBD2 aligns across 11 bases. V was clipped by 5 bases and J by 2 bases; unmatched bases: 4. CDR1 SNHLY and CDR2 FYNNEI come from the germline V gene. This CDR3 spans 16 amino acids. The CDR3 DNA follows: TGTGCCAGCAGTCAGGGGACTAGCGGAAACACCGGGGAGCTGTTTTTT. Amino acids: CASSQGTSGNTGELFF.

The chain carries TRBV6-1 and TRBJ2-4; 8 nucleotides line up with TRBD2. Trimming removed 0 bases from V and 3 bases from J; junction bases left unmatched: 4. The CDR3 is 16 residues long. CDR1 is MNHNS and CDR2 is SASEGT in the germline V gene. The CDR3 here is CASSEAGSGDKNIQYF. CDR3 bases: TGTGCCAGCAGTGAAGCGGGTAGCGGGGACAAAAACATTCAGTACTTC.

The CDR3 is CASSPDRRRAPDTQYF. The CDR3 nucleotides read TGTGCCAGCAGCCCCGACCGTCGCAGGGCCCCAGATACGCAGTATTTT. The V gene is TRBV5-4, the J gene TRBJ2-3; tentatively, D is TRBD1 (5 bases). This CDR3 has 16 residues. In germline, CDR1 is SGHNT, CDR2 YYREEE (reference sequence). V was cut by 4 bases and J by 4 bases, with 19 bases left in between.

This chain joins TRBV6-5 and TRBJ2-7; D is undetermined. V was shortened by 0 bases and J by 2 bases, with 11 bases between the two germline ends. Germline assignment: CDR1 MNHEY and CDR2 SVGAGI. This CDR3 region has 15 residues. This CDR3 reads CASSYSIGGAYEQYV. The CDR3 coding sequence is TGTGCCAGCAGTTACTCGATCGGCGGAGCCTACGAGCAGTACGTC.

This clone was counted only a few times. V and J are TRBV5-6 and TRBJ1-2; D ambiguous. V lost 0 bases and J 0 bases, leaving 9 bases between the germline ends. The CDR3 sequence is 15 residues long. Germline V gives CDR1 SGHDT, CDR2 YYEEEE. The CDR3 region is CASSLGAKANYGYTF. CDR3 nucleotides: TGTGCCAGCAGCTTGGGGGCAAAAGCTAACTATGGCTACACCTTC.